Below are 10 T cell receptor beta chains sequenced from a single sample in a study of CD8 T cells in Susac syndrome. RNA in amounts of roughly 0.5 to 1 ug was reverse transcribed with random hexamers. TCRdb reprocessed the immunoSEQ multiplex PCR reads via MiXCR and lists one record per CDR3 protein. The profile shows around 170,000 distinct CDR3 sequences, more than 85% of them singletons. Material: CD8+ T cells from PBMCs. These receptors were taken from a human donor with Susac syndrome.

The rearrangement links TRBV29-1 to TRBJ2-7, with D possibly being TRBD2 (7 bases). The ends were cut back, 6 bases at V and 0 bases at J, with 12 bases in the middle. The V gene's germline CDR1 is SQVTM and CDR2 ANQGSEA. The CDR3 spans 13 residues. The DNA for the CDR3 is TGCAGCGTGGGAGGGGGGACCTCCTACGAGCAGTACTTC. It yields the protein CSVGGGTSYEQYF.

The J gene is TRBJ2-2, the V gene TRBV4-1; D gene unclear. The CDR3 is 15 residues long. Trimming took off 2 bases at V and 1 base at J, with 8 bases between the two ends. Germline loops: CDR1 MGHRA, CDR2 YSYEKL. The CDR3 spells CASSQSRQNTGELFF. Written as DNA, the CDR3 is TGCGCCAGCAGCCAATCGCGGCAGAACACCGGGGAGCTGTTTTTT.

The V gene is TRBV12-3 or TRBV12-4, the J gene TRBJ1-3, with TRBD1 as a possible D gene (5 bases). This CDR3 comprises 14 residues. V gave up 8 bases and J gave up 0 bases, with 11 bases separating them. The chain's CDR3 is CASLRQFSGNTIYF. The CDR3 DNA sequence: TGTGCCAGCCTTAGACAGTTCTCTGGAAACACCATATATTTT.

J is TRBJ2-1 and V is TRBV2; D is unclear. The CDR3 contains 14 residues. Deletions cut 5 bases from V and 10 bases from J, with 18 bases between. The germline V gene encodes CDR1 SNHLY and CDR2 FYNNEI. For the CDR3, the DNA is TGTGCCAGCAGTTTACGGCTATCCGATTGGGAGCAGTTCTTC. Translation: CASSLRLSDWEQFF.

This chain joins TRBV29-1 and TRBJ2-7; 9 bases are shared with TRBD1. CDR1 and CDR2 from the germline V gene are SQVTM and ANQGSEA. The CDR3 length is 13 residues. V shed 4 bases, J shed 6 bases, and the junction held 7 bases outside the gene matches. CDR3 in DNA: TGCAGCGTTGCTGGACAGGGGAAGGTCGAGCAGTACTTC. It is translated as CSVAGQGKVEQYF.

The CDR3 DNA reads TGTGCCAGCAGTCTCGTTTCCGGTGGCACAGATACGCAGTATTTT. It is translated as CASSLVSGGTDTQYF. The chain employs TRBV12-3 or TRBV12-4 and TRBJ2-3; D gene ambiguous. V lost 5 bases and J 1 base, leaving 13 bases between the germline ends. This CDR3 is built from 15 residues.

The chain has TRBV29-1 and TRBJ2-5; 7 bases match TRBD1. Germline loops: CDR1 SQVTM, CDR2 ANQGSEA. V shed 7 bases, J shed 2 bases, and the junction held 10 bases outside the gene matches. This CDR3 region has 14 residues. For the CDR3, the DNA is TGCAGCGCCCCGGTACAGGGGCCACAAGAGACCCAGTACTTC. Translation gives CSAPVQGPQETQYF.

The chain couples TRBV7-9 to TRBJ1-3; weak D call: TRBD1 (6 bases). The CDR3 spans 16 residues. Germline V lookup: CDR1 SEHNR, CDR2 FQNEAQ (reference sequence). Deletions cut 3 bases from V and 3 bases from J, with 15 bases between. The CDR3 DNA is TGTGCCAGCAGCTTCGGGGGCGCAGGTCGTGGAAACACCATATATTTT. Protein: CASSFGGAGRGNTIYF.

This chain links TRBV5-6 with TRBJ2-3, with 8 positions matching TRBD1. After removal of 0 bases from V and 3 bases from J, the junction contained 3 bases not matched to a gene. In germline, CDR1 is SGHDT, CDR2 YYEEEE. This CDR3 region has 15 residues. This chain's CDR3 is CASSLVQGGTDTQYF. DNA for the CDR3: TGTGCCAGCAGCTTGGTACAGGGGGGAACAGATACGCAGTATTTT. Filled out from reference TRBV5-6 and TRBJ2-3, the complete variable domain reads DAGVTQSPTHLIKTRGQQVTLRCSPKSGHDTVSWYQQALGQGPQFIFQYYEEEERQRGNFPDRFSGHQFPNYSSELNVNALLLGDSALYLCASSLVQGGTDTQYFGPGTRLTVL.

The chain joins TRBV11-2 to TRBJ2-5; TRBD2 agrees at 7 bases. This CDR3 has 15 amino acids. Losses at the gene ends were 5 bases for V and 2 bases for J; bases not matched to a gene: 8. Germline CDR1 reads SGHAT; CDR2 reads FQNNGV. This CDR3 reads CASSIVASGQETQYF. In DNA form, the CDR3 reads TGTGCCAGCAGCATAGTAGCTAGCGGACAAGAGACCCAGTACTTC.